This is a list of T cell receptor beta chains from one sample in a study of blood T cells in healthy people across ages. TCRdb re-called the 5' RACE reads through MiXCR, storing one row per CDR3 protein. The sample has 1.5 million to 2 million distinct CDR3 sequences; about 39% are singletons. What was sequenced was blood. The receptors stem from a human donor in good health. CDR3s include the opening cysteine and the closing phenylalanine or tryptophan. The D gene is left open where the match is weak. Some rows mark clone size as missing; the rest say once, few, many or name a class of expanded clone.

v_gene,abundance,j_gene,d_gene,CDR3nt,CDR3aa
TRBV28,few,TRBJ2-3,NA,TGTGCCAGCAGCCCCTTCGGCGTAGGTACGCAGTATTTT,CASSPFGVGTQYF
TRBV12-3/TRBV12-4,NA,TRBJ2-3,TRBD2,TGTGCCAGCAGCCAAAGGACTAGCGGGAAGACAGATACGCAGTATTTT,CASSQRTSGKTDTQYF
TRBV28,few,TRBJ2-3,TRBD2,TGTGCCAGCAGATCCATAGCGGGGGCGAGCACAGATACGCAGTATTTT,CASRSIAGASTDTQYF
TRBV10-3,NA,TRBJ2-1,NA,TGTGCCATCAGTGAGGCAGAAAACAATGAGCAGTTCTTC,CAISEAENNEQFF
TRBV27,few,TRBJ2-3,TRBD2,TGTGCCAGCGGTTTATTGGTTGGCCTCCAAGACGGGGGGGCCCCAGATACGCAGTATTTT,CASGLLVGLQDGGAPDTQYF
TRBV27,few,TRBJ1-4,NA,TGTGCCAGCAGTCACGGGCCTATTTTACAGGGACGGGAGGAAAAACTGTTTTTT,CASSHGPILQGREEKLFF
TRBV9,NA,TRBJ2-3,NA,TGTGCCAGCAGCGTACAAGGGATCACAGATACGCAGTATTTT,CASSVQGITDTQYF
TRBV6-1,few,TRBJ1-2,NA,TGTGCCAGCACCTTGGTTACCGACTATGGCTACACCTTC,CASTLVTDYGYTF
TRBV28,few,TRBJ2-7,NA,TGTGCCAGCAGTTACCAACGGAGCGAGCAGTACTTC,CASSYQRSEQYF
TRBV18,NA,TRBJ1-4,NA,TGTGCCAGCTCACCGGGGAGGGGCGATGAAAGACTGTTTTTT,CASSPGRGDERLFF
TRBV29-1,many,TRBJ2-5,TRBD2,TGCAGCGGTGGGGCTAGCGGTGAGACCCAGTACTTC,CSGGASGETQYF
TRBV4-1,few,TRBJ2-1,NA,TGCGCCAGCAGACTTAGCGGTAGCTCCTACAATGAGCAGTTCTTC,CASRLSGSSYNEQFF
TRBV30,NA,TRBJ2-7,NA,TGTGCCTGGTCCCCGGGACCCTCCTACGAGCAGTACTTC,CAWSPGPSYEQYF
TRBV5-1,NA,TRBJ2-3,TRBD1,TGCGCCAGCAGCCGACTCCCTCCGGGACAGGGGGCAGATGATACGCAGTATTTT,CASSRLPPGQGADDTQYF
TRBV6-2/TRBV6-3,NA,TRBJ2-7,NA,TGTGCCAGCAGGTATCGAGGTCCTAACTACGAGCAGTACTTC,CASRYRGPNYEQYF
TRBV29-1,NA,TRBJ2-5,NA,TGCAGCGTTGAAGAAGGGGGAGGGAGGAAGACCCAGTACTTC,CSVEEGGGRKTQYF
TRBV4-2,NA,TRBJ2-5,TRBD2,TGTGCCAGCAGCCAAGATAGAGCCCCGGGACTAGCGGGGGGGACTCAAGAGACCCAGTACTTC,CASSQDRAPGLAGGTQETQYF
TRBV6-5,few,TRBJ1-2,TRBD1,TGTGCCAGCAGTCGATCACAGGGGGCTGGCTATGGCTACACCTTC,CASSRSQGAGYGYTF
TRBV11-2,few,TRBJ2-5,TRBD2,TGTGCCAGCAGCTTCTCGTCGGGGCTAGCGGAACAAGAGACCCAGTACTTC,CASSFSSGLAEQETQYF
TRBV4-2,NA,TRBJ2-1,NA,TGTGCCAGCAGCCAAGATCTGCTAGTCTCCAATGAGCAGTTCTTC,CASSQDLLVSNEQFF
TRBV20-1,few,TRBJ1-6,NA,TGCAGTGCGAGTAGCGGGCTTAATTCACCCCTCCACTTT,CSASSGLNSPLHF
TRBV29-1,many,TRBJ2-7,TRBD1,TGCAGCTATAGGACAGGGGGCCCCGAGCAGTACTTC,CSYRTGGPEQYF
TRBV7-2,few,TRBJ1-1,TRBD1,TGTGCCAGCAGCTGGACAGGGTTGAGGACTGAAGCTTTCTTT,CASSWTGLRTEAFF
TRBV12-3/TRBV12-4,few,TRBJ1-1,NA,TGTGCCAGCAGTTTAGCTGAAGCTTTCTTT,CASSLAEAFF
TRBV15,NA,TRBJ1-1,NA,TGTGCCACCAGCAGTGGGACTGGATTGGGGACTGAAGCTTTCTTT,CATSSGTGLGTEAFF
TRBV12-3/TRBV12-4,few,TRBJ2-1,TRBD2,TGTGCCAGCAGTCGTACCGGGACTAGAGGTACCACCTACTACAATGAGCAGTTCTTC,CASSRTGTRGTTYYNEQFF